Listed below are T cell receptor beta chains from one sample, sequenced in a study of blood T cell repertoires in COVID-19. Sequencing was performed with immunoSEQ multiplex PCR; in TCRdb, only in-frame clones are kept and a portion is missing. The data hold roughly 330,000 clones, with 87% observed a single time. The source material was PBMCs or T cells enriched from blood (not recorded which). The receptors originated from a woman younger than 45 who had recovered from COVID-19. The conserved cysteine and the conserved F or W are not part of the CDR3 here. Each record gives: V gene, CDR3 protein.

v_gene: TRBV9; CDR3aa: ASNYLGGHNEQF
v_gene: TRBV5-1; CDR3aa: ASSRQGDTGELF
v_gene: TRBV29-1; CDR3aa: SVRTGTSYEQY
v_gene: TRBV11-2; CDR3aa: ASSPQETQY
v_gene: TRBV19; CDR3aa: ASSNRGAYEQY
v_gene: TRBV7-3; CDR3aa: ASSSPGYNEQF
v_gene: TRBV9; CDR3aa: ASSRGQNTGELF
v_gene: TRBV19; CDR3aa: ASSIGGGRSPLH
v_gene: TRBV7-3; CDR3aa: ASSPNRGETQY
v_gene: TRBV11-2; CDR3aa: ASSSQTIASGQF
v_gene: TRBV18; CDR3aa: ASSPPGGGAHNEQF
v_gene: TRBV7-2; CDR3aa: ASSLEVGVVYEQY
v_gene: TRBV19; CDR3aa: ASSLRQGAVAGNTIY
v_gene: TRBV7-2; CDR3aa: ASSLGGAWDYGYT
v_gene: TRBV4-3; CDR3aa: ASSQGLGDTQY
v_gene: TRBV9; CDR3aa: ASSVGQSSTDTQY
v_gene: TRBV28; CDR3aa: ASSNTEGRKDEKLF
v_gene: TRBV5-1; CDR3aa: ASSYSGTGFDGYT
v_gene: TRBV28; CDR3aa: ASSFRTGGFQPQH
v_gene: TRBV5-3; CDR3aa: ARSFPSEDKEQPQH
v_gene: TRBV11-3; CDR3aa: ASSLVRPPYEQY
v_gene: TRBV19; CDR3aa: ASRTSTGPNGYT
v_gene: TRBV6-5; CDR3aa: ASRDGQGNSPLH
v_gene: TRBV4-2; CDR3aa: ASSHRSGDNSPLH
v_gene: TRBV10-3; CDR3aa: AISHPDRNTEAF
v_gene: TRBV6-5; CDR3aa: ASNPDRGLGTPLH
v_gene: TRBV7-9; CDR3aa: ASSFQGSSGNTIY
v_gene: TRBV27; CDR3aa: ASSSYLEGQARGGTEAF
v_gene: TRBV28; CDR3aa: ASSSTVNYGYT
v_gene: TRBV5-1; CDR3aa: ASSLVDYLTDTQY
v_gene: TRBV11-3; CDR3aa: ASSPPRQDWNTEAF
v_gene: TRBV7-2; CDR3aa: ASSSVSMYGYT
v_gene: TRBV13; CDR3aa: ASSDWTGGMDTEAF
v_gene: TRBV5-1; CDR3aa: ASSLGGRGKNEQF
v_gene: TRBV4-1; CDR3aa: ASSQETTNEQF
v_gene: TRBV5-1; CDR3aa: ASSLDGQGTPVEAF
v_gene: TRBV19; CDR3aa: ASSMAGRSGNTIY
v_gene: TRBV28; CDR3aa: ASRTGYRTDTQY
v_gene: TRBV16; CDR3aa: ASSHVRVKGGSPLH
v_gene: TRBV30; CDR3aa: AWSAQGNTEAF
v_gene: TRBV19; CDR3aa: ASSRQVYNEQF
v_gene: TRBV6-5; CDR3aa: ASSYSPLMGDEQY
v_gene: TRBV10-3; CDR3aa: AIRGQGGHNEQF
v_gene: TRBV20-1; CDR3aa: SQGTDYGYT
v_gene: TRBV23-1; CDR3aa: ASSLKPDRGALWGNQPQH
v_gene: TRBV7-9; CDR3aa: ASSAGGQPQH
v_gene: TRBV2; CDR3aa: ASSDRTPNTEAF
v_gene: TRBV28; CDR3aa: ASSSWGLAGGPGEQF